This TCR beta chain was sequenced in a study of lymphopenia after photon versus proton radiotherapy. Points from the study as a whole: Photon-treated patients lost naive T cells and TCR diversity; proton-treated stayed stable.

V lost 5 bases and J 10 bases, leaving 12 bases between the germline ends. Germline values: CDR1 LNHDA, CDR2 SQIVND (reference sequence). The CDR3 has 12 amino acids. The data were produced by immunoSEQ multiplex PCR, yet TCRdb's version contains in-frame clones alone and is incomplete. The sample contains around 150,000 clones, 75% to 90% of which appear only once. On this clone: The antigen is not known.

This sequence was found in a man aged 45 to 65 with gastric cancer. The source was peripheral blood, collected from a patient treated with photon-based radiotherapy. V is TRBV19 and J is TRBJ1-5; D not certain. CDR3 in DNA: TGTGCCAGTAGTTATAACGCGGGACCCCAGCATTTT. Its protein product is CASSYNAGPQHF.